The source of this T cell receptor beta chain is a study of control samples from healthy donors and cancer patients. The germline V gene encodes CDR1 LGHNA and CDR2 YSLEER. V shed 0 bases and J shed 1 base, with 7 bases lying between them. The CDR3 consists of 15 residues. Repertoires were generated with immunoSEQ multiplex PCR, while TCRdb's copy carries only in-frame clones and drops some. The table includes roughly 90,000 clones, roughly 91% detected once. Comment on this clone: The sample holds other DNA sequences that translate to the same CDR3.

This clonotype was obtained from a woman aged 45-65 years with colorectal cancer. The sample taken for sequencing was PBMCs. The chain links TRBV4-3 to TRBJ1-3, with D possibly matching TRBD1 (5 bases). For the CDR3, the DNA is TGCGCCAGCAGCCAAGATGGGGGGTCTGGAAACACCATATATTTT. Translation gives CASSQDGGSGNTIYF.